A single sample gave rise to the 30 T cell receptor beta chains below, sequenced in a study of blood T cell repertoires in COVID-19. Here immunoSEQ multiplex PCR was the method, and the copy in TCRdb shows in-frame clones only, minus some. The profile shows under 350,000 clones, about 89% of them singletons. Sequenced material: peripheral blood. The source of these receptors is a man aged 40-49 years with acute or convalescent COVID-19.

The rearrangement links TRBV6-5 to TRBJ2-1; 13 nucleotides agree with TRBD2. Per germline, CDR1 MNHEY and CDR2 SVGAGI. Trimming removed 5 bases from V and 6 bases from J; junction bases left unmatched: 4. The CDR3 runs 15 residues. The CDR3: CASSPTSGGANEQFF. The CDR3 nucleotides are TGTGCCAGCAGTCCTACTAGCGGGGGGGCCAATGAGCAGTTCTTC.

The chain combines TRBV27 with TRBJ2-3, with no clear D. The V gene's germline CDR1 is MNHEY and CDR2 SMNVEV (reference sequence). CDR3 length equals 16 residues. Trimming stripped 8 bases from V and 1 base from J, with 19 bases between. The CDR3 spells CASSALHARGTDTQYF. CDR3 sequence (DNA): TGTGCCAGCTCGGCACTACACGCACGAGGCACAGATACGCAGTATTTT.

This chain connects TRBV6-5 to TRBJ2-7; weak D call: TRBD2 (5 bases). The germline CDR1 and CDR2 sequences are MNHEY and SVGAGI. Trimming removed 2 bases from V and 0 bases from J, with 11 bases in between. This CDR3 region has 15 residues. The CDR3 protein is CASSYDGVNSYEQYF. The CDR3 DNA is TGTGCCAGCAGTTACGACGGGGTCAACTCCTACGAGCAGTACTTC.

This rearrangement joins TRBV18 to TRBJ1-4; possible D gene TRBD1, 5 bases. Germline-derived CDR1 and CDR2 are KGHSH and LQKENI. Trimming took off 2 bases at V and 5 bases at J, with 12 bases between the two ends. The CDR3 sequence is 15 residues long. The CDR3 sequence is CASSPAKGPNEKLFF. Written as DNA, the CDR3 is TGTGCCAGCTCACCAGCTAAGGGGCCGAATGAAAAACTGTTTTTT.

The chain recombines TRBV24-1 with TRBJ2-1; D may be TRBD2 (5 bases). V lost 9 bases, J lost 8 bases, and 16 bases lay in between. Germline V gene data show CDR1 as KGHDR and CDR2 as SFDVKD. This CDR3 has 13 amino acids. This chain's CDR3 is CATGEGLRDEQFF. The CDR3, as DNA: TGTGCCACCGGAGAGGGCCTGAGGGATGAGCAGTTCTTC.

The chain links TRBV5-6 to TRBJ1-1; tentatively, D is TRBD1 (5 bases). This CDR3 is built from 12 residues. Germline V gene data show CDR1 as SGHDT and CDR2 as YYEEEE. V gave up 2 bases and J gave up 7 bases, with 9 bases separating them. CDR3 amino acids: CASSLYQGEAFF. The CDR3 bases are TGTGCCAGCAGCTTATATCAGGGTGAAGCTTTCTTT.

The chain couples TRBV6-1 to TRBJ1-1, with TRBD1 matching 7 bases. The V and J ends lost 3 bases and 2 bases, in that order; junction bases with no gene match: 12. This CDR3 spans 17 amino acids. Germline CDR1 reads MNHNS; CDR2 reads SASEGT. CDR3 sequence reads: CASSDYRGLVENTEAFF. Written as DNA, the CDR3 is TGTGCCAGCAGTGATTACAGGGGACTGGTGGAAAACACTGAAGCTTTCTTT.

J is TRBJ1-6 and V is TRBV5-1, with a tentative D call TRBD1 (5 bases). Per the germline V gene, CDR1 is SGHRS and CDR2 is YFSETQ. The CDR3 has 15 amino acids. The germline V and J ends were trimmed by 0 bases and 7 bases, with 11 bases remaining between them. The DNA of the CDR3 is TGCGCCAGCAGCTTGGCGTCAGGGTCGAATTCACCCCTCCACTTT. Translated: CASSLASGSNSPLHF.

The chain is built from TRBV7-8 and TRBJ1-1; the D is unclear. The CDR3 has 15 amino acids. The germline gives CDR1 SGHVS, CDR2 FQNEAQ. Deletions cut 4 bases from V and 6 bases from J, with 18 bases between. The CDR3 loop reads CASSSQRLRRAEAFF. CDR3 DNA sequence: TGTGCCAGCAGCTCCCAACGACTCAGGAGGGCTGAAGCTTTCTTT.

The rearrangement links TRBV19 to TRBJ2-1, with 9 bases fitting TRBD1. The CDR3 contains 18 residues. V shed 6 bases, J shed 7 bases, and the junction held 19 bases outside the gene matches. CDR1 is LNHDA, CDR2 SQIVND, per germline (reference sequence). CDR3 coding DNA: TGTGCCAGTAGCCTCGATGGGGGCGGGACAGGGTTTGGGAATGAGCAGTTCTTC. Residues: CASSLDGGGTGFGNEQFF.

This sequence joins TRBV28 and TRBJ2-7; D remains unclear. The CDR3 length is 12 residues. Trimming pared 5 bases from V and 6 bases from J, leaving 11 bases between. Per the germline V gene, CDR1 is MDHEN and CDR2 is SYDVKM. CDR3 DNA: TGTGCCAGCAGTCCTCACGAGAGCGAGCAGTACTTC. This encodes CASSPHESEQYF.

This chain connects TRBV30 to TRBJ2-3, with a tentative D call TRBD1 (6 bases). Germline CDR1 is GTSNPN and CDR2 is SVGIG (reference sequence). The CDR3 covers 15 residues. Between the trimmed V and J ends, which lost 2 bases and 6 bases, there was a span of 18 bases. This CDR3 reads CAWSPLTGLYDTQYF. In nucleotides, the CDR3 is TGTGCCTGGAGTCCCCTTACAGGGTTATACGATACGCAGTATTTT.

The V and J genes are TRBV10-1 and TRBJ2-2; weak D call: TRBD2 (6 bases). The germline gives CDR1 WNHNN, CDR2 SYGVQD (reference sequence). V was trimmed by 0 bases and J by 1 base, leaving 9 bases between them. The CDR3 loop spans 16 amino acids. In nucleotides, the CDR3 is TGCGCCAGCAGTGAGTCGGGGGGAATGAACACCGGGGAGCTGTTTTTT. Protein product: CASSESGGMNTGELFF.

Here the CDR3 DNA reads TGTGCCAGCAGTTTATGGGGACTAGCGGGGGGGAAATCCTACAATGAGCAGTTCTTC. This codes for CASSLWGLAGGKSYNEQFF. This chain connects TRBV28 to TRBJ2-1, with TRBD2 identical over 16 bases. V shed 0 bases and J 1 base; nucleotides not matched to a gene: 3. The CDR3 spans 19 residues. The germline V gene encodes CDR1 MDHEN and CDR2 SYDVKM.

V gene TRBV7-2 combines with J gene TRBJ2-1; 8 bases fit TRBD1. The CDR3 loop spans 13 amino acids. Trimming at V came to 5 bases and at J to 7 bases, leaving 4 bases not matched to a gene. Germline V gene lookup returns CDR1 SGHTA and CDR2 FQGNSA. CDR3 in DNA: TGTGCCAGCAGCGTAAGGACAGGGAATGAGCAGTTCTTC. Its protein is CASSVRTGNEQFF.

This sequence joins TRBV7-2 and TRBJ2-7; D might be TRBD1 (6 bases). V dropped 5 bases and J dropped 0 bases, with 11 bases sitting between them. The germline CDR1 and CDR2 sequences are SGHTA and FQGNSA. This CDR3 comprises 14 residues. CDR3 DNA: TGTGCCAGCAGCCCTATGACAGGCTCCTACGAGCAGTACTTC. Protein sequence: CASSPMTGSYEQYF.

The chain's CDR3 is CASCMRSGAYEQYF. CDR3 in DNA: TGTGCCAGTTGCATGCGGTCAGGGGCCTACGAGCAGTACTTC. This sequence joins TRBV2 and TRBJ2-7, with D possibly TRBD1 on 6 matching bases. The CDR3 length is 14 residues. Germline V gene lookup returns CDR1 SNHLY and CDR2 FYNNEI. V was shortened by 9 bases and J by 2 bases, with 17 bases between the two germline ends.

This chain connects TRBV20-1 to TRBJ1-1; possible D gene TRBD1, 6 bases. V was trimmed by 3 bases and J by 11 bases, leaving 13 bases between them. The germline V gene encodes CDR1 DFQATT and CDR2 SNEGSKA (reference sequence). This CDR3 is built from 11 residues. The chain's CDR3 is CSASRGGPAFF. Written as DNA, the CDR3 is TGCAGTGCTAGCCGGGGGGGGCCGGCTTTCTTT.

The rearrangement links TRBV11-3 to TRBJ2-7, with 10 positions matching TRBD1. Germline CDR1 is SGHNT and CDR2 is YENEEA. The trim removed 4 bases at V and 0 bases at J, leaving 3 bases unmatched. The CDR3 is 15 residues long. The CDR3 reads CASSWGTGVSYEQYF. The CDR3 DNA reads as TGTGCCAGCAGCTGGGGGACAGGGGTCTCCTACGAGCAGTACTTC.

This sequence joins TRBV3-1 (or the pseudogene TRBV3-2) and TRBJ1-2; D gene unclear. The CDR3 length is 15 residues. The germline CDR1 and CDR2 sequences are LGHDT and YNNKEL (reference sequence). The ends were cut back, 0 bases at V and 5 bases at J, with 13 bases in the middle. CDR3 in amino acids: CASSQDLSTDYGYTF. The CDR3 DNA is TGTGCCAGCAGCCAAGATCTAAGTACAGATTATGGCTACACCTTC.

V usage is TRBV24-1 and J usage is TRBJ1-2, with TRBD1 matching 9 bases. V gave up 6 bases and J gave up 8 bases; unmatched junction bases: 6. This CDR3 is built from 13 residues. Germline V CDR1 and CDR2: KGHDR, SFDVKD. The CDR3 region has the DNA TGTGCCACCAGTTTGGGGACAGGGAAGGGCTACACCTTC. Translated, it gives CATSLGTGKGYTF.

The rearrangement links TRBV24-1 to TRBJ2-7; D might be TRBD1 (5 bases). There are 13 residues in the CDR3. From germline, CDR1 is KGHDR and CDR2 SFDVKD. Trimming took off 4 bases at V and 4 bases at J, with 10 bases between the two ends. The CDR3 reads CATSDYDSYEQYF. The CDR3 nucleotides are TGTGCCACCAGTGACTACGACAGTTACGAGCAGTACTTC.

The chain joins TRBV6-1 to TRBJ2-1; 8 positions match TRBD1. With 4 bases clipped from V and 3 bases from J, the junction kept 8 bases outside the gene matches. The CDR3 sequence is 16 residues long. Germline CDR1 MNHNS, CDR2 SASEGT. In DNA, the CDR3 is TGTGCCAGCAGTGCCTTTGACAGGGGAGACTACAATGAGCAGTTCTTC. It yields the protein CASSAFDRGDYNEQFF.

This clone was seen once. This chain's CDR3 is CASSWAHTEAFF. The CDR3 DNA sequence: TGTGCCAGCAGCTGGGCCCACACTGAAGCTTTCTTT. The chain links TRBV5-4 to TRBJ1-1, with D hard to call. The CDR3 covers 12 residues. Germline V gene data show CDR1 as SGHNT and CDR2 as YYREEE (reference sequence). V lost 3 bases, J lost 3 bases, and 6 bases lay in between.

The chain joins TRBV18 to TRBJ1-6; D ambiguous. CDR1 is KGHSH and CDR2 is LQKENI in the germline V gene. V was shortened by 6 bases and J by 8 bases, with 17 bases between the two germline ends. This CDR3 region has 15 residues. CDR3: CASSPYRSTDSPLHF. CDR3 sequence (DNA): TGTGCCAGCTCGCCCTACCGCTCTACGGATTCACCCCTCCACTTT.

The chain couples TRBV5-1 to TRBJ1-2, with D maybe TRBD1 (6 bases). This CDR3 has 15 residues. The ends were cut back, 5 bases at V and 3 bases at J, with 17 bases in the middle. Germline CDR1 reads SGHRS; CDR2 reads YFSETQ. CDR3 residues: CASRPNPQGYYGYTF. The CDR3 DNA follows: TGCGCCAGCAGACCCAACCCCCAGGGGTACTATGGCTACACCTTC.

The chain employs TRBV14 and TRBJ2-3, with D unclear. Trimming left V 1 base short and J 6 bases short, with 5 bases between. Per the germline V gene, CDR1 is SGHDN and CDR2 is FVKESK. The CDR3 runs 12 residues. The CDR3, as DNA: TGTGCCAGCAGCCAAGTCGTGGATACGCAGTATTTT. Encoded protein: CASSQVVDTQYF. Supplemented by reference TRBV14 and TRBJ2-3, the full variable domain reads EAGVTQFPSHSVIEKGQTVTLRCDPISGHDNLYWYRRVMGKEIKFLLHFVKESKQDESGMPNNRFLAERTGGTYSTLKVQPAELEDSGVYFCASSQVVDTQYFGPGTRLTVL.

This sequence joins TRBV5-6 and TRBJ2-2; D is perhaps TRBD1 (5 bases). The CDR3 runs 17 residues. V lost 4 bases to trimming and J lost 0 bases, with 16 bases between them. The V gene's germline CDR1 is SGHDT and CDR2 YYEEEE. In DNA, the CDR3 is TGTGCCAGCAGCCCCGGACACACCCGAGCGAACACCGGGGAGCTGTTTTTT. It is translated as CASSPGHTRANTGELFF. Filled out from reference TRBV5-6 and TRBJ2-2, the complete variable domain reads DAGVTQSPTHLIKTRGQQVTLRCSPKSGHDTVSWYQQALGQGPQFIFQYYEEEERQRGNFPDRFSGHQFPNYSSELNVNALLLGDSALYLCASSPGHTRANTGELFFGEGSRLTVL.

The CDR3 sequence is CATSDPPGQGVDTGELFF. The CDR3, as DNA: TGTGCCACCAGTGATCCCCCGGGACAGGGGGTAGACACCGGGGAGCTGTTTTTT. The chain recombines TRBV24-1 with TRBJ2-2, with 11 bases fitting TRBD1. This CDR3 region has 18 residues. Germline V gene data show CDR1 as KGHDR and CDR2 as SFDVKD. V dropped 3 bases and J dropped 3; count of bases not matched to a gene: 8.

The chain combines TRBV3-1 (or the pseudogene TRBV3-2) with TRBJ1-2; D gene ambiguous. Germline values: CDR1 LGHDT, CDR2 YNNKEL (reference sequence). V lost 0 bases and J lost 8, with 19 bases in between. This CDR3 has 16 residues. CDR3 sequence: CASSQDLLGYGVGYTF. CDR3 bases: TGTGCCAGCAGCCAAGATTTGCTGGGTTACGGGGTCGGCTACACCTTC.